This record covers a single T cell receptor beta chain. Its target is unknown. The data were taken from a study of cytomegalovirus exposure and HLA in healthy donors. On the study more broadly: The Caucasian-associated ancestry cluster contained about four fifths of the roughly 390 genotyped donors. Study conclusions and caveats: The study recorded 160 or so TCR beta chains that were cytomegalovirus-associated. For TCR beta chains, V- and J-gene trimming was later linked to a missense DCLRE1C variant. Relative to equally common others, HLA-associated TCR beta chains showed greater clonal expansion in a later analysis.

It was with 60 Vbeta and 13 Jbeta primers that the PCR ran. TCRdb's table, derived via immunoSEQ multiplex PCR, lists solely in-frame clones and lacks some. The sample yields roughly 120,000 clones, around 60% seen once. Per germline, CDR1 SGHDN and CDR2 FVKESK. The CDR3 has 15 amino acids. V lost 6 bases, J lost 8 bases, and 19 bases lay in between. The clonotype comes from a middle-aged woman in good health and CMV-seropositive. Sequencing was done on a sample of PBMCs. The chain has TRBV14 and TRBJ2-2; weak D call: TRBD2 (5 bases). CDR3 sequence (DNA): TGTGCCAGCAGACCGACGAGAGGGAGCTCTGGGGAGCTGTTTTTT. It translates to CASRPTRGSSGELFF.